This TCR beta chain came from a study of CD8+ T cells in alopecia areata. Study observations and caveats: Sequence data from scalp samples additionally include resident alphabeta T cells of normal skin.

After isolation, RNA underwent reverse transcription to generate cDNA as the sequencing template. The method was immunoSEQ multiplex PCR; TCRdb's version includes in-frame clones alone and lacks a portion of them. The repertoire holds approximately 150,000 clones, 67% seen once, with about an eighth in the top ten. The CDR3 covers 15 residues. Trimming pared 3 bases from V and 9 bases from J, leaving 21 bases between. Germline V gives CDR1 MNHEY, CDR2 SMNVEV (reference sequence). A note on this clone: Its specificity is not known.

The sample consisted of CD8+ T cells sorted from blood, taken at week 0. This chain uses TRBV27 with TRBJ2-7, with a tentative D call TRBD2 (5 bases). This TCR came from a human donor with alopecia areata. CDR3 in DNA: TGTGCCAGCAGTTTGGTCCCAGGCCGCGATGCGGGGCAGTACTTC. Protein sequence: CASSLVPGRDAGQYF.